Included here is one T cell receptor (beta chain) sequence, with context. The CDR3 loop spans 16 amino acids. Unmatched junction bases numbered 9, after V lost 1 base and J lost 5 bases. Germline values: CDR1 LGHNA, CDR2 YSLEER. Sequenced by immunoSEQ multiplex PCR; TCRdb stores in-frame clones only, minus some. The table has nearly 200,000 clones, about 80% seen once. The data originate from a study of blood T cell repertoires in COVID-19. Across the study: Specimens from acute and convalescent COVID-19 originated in the United States, Italy and Spain. PBMCs, B-cell-depleted T cells, or T cells provided the cDNA or gDNA that made up the material.

V is TRBV4-3 and J is TRBJ2-7; 9 nucleotides match TRBD2. The receptor comes from a human donor with acute or convalescent COVID-19. The donor label of this sample is uncertain. Sample: peripheral blood. The CDR3 nucleotides are TGCGCCAGCAGCCAAGGTCTGGGGCGGGAGGGCCACGAGCAGTACTTC. Protein sequence: CASSQGLGREGHEQYF.